This TCR beta chain was captured by sequencing in a study of blood T cells in healthy people across ages. With 5 bases removed from V and 0 bases from J, the gap between germline ends came to 5 bases. Germline CDR1 is MNHEY and CDR2 is SVGAGI. CDR3 length: 13 amino acids. This clonotype was seen more than once but under ten times. Next came a second PCR, run for about 7 to 12 cycles, which used a sample-barcoded 5' primer along with a J-beta primer mix. A template-switch adaptor containing 12 random nucleotides labeled each cDNA molecule. TCRdb called the 5' RACE reads again in MiXCR, with one record for every CDR3 protein. The sample includes 1.5 million to 1.8 million distinct CDR3 sequences, around 40% of them seen just once.

The TCR sequence derives from a woman aged 18-30 years in good health. The chain joins TRBV6-5 to TRBJ1-5; D is ambiguous. Input material: blood. The CDR3 loop reads CASSKNSNQPQHF. The DNA for the CDR3 is TGTGCCAGCAGTAAGAATAGCAATCAGCCCCAGCATTTT.